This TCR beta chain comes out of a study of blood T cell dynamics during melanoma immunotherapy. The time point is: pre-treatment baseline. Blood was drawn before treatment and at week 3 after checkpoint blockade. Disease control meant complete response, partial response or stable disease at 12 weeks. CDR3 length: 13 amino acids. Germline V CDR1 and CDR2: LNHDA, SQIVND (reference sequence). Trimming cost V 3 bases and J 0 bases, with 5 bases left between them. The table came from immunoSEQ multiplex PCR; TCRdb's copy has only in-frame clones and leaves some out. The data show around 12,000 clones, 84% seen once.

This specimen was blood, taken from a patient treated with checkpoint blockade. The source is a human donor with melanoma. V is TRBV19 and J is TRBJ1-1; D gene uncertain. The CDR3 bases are TGTGCCAGTAGTATTGAGATGAACACTGAAGCTTTCTTT. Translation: CASSIEMNTEAFF. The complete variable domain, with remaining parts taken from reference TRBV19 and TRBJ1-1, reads DGGITQSPKYLFRKEGQNVTLSCEQNLNHDAMYWYRQDPGQGLRLIYYSQIVNDFQKGDIAEGYSVSREKKESFPLTVTSAQKNPTAFYLCASSIEMNTEAFFGQGTRLTVV.